This TCR beta chain was recorded in a study of T cell responses to AZD1222 COVID-19 vaccine. Concerning this clone: Its specificity is not known.

Germline CDR1 is SGHTA and CDR2 is FQGNSA. Germline trimming cut 1 base from V and 3 bases from J; bases unmatched to any gene: 7. This CDR3 comprises 16 residues. Libraries were prepared by immunoSEQ multiplex PCR; TCRdb keeps only in-frame clonotypes and omits some of them. The repertoire holds some 150,000 clones, with 70% to 90% as singletons. Study-wide results and limits: Researchers took repertoire samples only after the peak T cell response had come. Epitopes outside B.1.351 and B.1.1.7 mutated regions reportedly drew nearly half of spike TCRs. Distributed over spike, vaccine-associated CD4 TCRs predominated at 160-218 and 743-854. Recipients of AZD1222 seropositive at baseline numbered only five or six.

Source: peripheral blood, taken on day 0 of AZD1222 vaccination. This TCR came from an adult in good health. J is TRBJ2-7 and V is TRBV7-2; 9 nucleotides align to TRBD2. The CDR3 nucleotides read TGTGCCAGCAGCTTAGGGCTGCGGGGGGGCGACTACGAGCAGTACTTC. As protein: CASSLGLRGGDYEQYF.